This TCR beta chain was captured by sequencing in a study of TIL therapy for anti-PD-1-resistant metastatic lung cancer. Comment on this clone: The antigen remains undetermined.

As for time point: pre-treatment sample, taken before nivolumab and TIL therapy. Tumor tissue came from excised metastases, mostly pleural nodules or supraclavicular lymph nodes. Broader study findings: Patients were highly selected, enriched for treatment-naive, never-smoker and oncogene-addicted cases.

The immunoSEQ assay was v3. Produced via immunoSEQ multiplex PCR; TCRdb's table is partial and in-frame only. Here the sample spans roughly 50,000 clones, 70% to 85% being singletons. The sequences come from tumor tissue, collected at baseline. This receptor was identified in a person aged 25-85 years with non-small cell lung cancer.

The CDR3, as DNA: TGCGCCAGCAGCCCTGGGACTAGCGGATCTTTAGAGACCCAGTACTTC. Amino acids: CASSPGTSGSLETQYF. V and J are TRBV5-1 and TRBJ2-5; 11 nucleotides align to TRBD2. This CDR3 comprises 16 residues. Germline CDR1 is SGHRS and CDR2 is YFSETQ. V lost 4 bases to trimming and J lost 4 bases; unmatched junction nucleotides: 9.